Reported below is one T cell receptor (beta chain). The antigen is not known. The data stem from a study of cytomegalovirus exposure and HLA in healthy donors. Clones were read by immunoSEQ multiplex PCR, and TCRdb kept only the in-frame ones, dropping some. The table shows a few hundred thousand clones, with 86% occurring only once. Notes on the study in general: Across donors, most TCRs were seen rarely, yet some public ones were widespread.

V was pared by 7 bases and J by 1 base, with 5 bases of the junction left unmatched. Germline CDR1 reads LNHDA; CDR2 reads SQIVND (reference sequence). CDR3 length: 14 amino acids. J is TRBJ1-1 and V is TRBV19; TRBD1 aligns across 8 bases. Material: PBMCs. The receptor was isolated from a woman aged 18-29 years in good health and CMV-seronegative. CDR3 loop: CASIHTGGNTEAFF. CDR3 nucleotides: TGTGCCAGTATTCATACAGGGGGGAACACTGAAGCTTTCTTT.